These 21 T cell receptor beta chains were all obtained from the same sample, sequenced in a study of blood T cells in healthy people across ages. Primed by a sample-barcoded 5' primer and a J-beta primer mix, a second PCR proceeded for 7 to 11 cycles. TCRdb re-derived calls from the 5' RACE reads in MiXCR, one entry per CDR3 protein. Of more than 1,000,000 distinct CDR3 sequences listed, about 25% were seen once; the top ten hold approximately 0.7%. A further study also used this sample, focusing on T cells of mothers and their children.

Sequences were obtained from blood. The receptor source for this set is a girl aged 2 to 10 in good health.

The chain has TRBV29-1 and TRBJ1-1, with D unclear. From germline, CDR1 is SQVTM and CDR2 ANQGSEA. The CDR3 consists of 12 residues. V lost 2 bases and J 5 bases, leaving 9 bases between the germline ends. The CDR3 DNA is TGCAGCGTTGAATACGGGAGGACTGAAGCTTTCTTT. It yields the protein CSVEYGRTEAFF.

This clonotype showed up just a few times. This rearrangement joins TRBV7-3 to TRBJ1-4; D not certain. The length of the CDR3 is 12 residues. Trimming pared 8 bases from V and 7 bases from J, leaving 11 bases between. Germline V lookup: CDR1 SGHTA, CDR2 FQGTGA. For the CDR3, the DNA is TGTGCCAGCTCAAGGGCATCTGAAAAACTGTTTTTT. Translated: CASSRASEKLFF.

The CDR3: CASSFLAKYRGATEAFF. The CDR3 DNA follows: TGTGCCAGCAGTTTCCTGGCAAAGTACAGGGGGGCCACTGAAGCTTTCTTT. The V call is TRBV12-3 or TRBV12-4, the J call TRBJ1-1; TRBD1 matches 8 bases. This CDR3 is 17 amino acids long. The V segment lost 3 bases and the J segment 4 bases; nucleotides outside the gene matches: 13.

The V and J genes are TRBV25-1 and TRBJ1-3; possible D gene TRBD1, 6 bases. The germline V gene has CDR1 MGHDK and CDR2 SYGVNS. Trimming took off 2 bases at V and 3 bases at J, with 17 bases between the two ends. This CDR3 region has 17 residues. The CDR3 is CASSEPIQGWGGNTIYF. The CDR3 region has the DNA TGTGCCAGCAGTGAACCGATACAGGGTTGGGGTGGAAACACCATATATTTT.

There are a few counts of this clonotype. The chain uses TRBV29-1 and TRBJ2-5; TRBD2 matches 10 bases. The DNA matches TRBJ2-1 better at its end, which makes the J call doubtful. Germline CDR1 reads SQVTM; CDR2 reads ANQGSEA. This CDR3 spans 12 amino acids. CDR3 nucleotide sequence: TGCAGCGTTGACTGCAGACTAGCGGGGCAGTTCTTC. It specifies CSVDCRLAGQFF.

This clonotype was seen just once. V gene TRBV7-9 combines with J gene TRBJ2-5, with TRBD2 as a possible D gene (6 bases). From germline, CDR1 is SEHNR and CDR2 FQNEAQ (reference sequence). V was pared by 0 bases and J by 5 bases, with 13 bases between. The CDR3 extends over 15 amino acids. The CDR3 region is CASSLAEGYKETQYF. DNA of the CDR3: TGTGCCAGCAGCTTAGCGGAGGGGTATAAGGAGACCCAGTACTTC. Looking up the rest from reference TRBV7-9 and TRBJ2-5 gives the full variable domain: DTGVSQNPRHKITKRGQNVTFRCDPISEHNRLYWYRQTLGQGPEFLTYFQNEAQLEKSRLLSDRFSAERPKGSFSTLEIQRTEQGDSAMYLCASSLAEGYKETQYFGPGTRLLVL.

This chain links TRBV11-2 with TRBJ1-2, with D perhaps matching TRBD1 (5 bases). CDR1 and CDR2 (germline): SGHAT, FQNNGV. The CDR3 totals 13 residues. Deletions cut 5 bases from V and 5 bases from J, with 12 bases between. CDR3 sequence: CASSAGISYGYTF. The CDR3 DNA follows: TGTGCCAGCAGCGCAGGGATTAGTTATGGCTACACCTTC.

Only a few counts were recorded for this clonotype. This chain connects TRBV29-1 to TRBJ2-4; D remains unclear. Germline CDR1 is SQVTM and CDR2 is ANQGSEA. The CDR3 totals 13 residues. V was pared by 1 base and J by 0 bases, with 4 bases between. This chain's CDR3 is CSVEVGAKNIQYF. CDR3 in DNA: TGCAGCGTTGAAGTGGGAGCCAAAAACATTCAGTACTTC.

The V gene is TRBV6-6, the J gene TRBJ1-5; perhaps TRBD1 as D (6 bases). The germline CDR1 and CDR2 sequences are MNHNY and SVGAGI (reference sequence). V was cut by 6 bases and J by 6 bases, with 15 bases left in between. The CDR3 runs 14 residues. In nucleotides, the CDR3 is TGTGCCAGCAGCCCACAGGGTACGGGTCAGCCCCAGCATTTT. It is translated as CASSPQGTGQPQHF.

The V gene is TRBV9, the J gene TRBJ1-3, with D uncertain. Germline V CDR1 and CDR2: SGDLS, YYNGEE. The CDR3 contains 15 residues. Trimming stripped 1 base from V and 0 bases from J, with 8 bases between. As DNA, the CDR3 is TGTGCCAGCAGCGTAAGCTGGGGCTCTGGAAACACCATATATTTT. This codes for CASSVSWGSGNTIYF. The full variable domain, with the rest looked up from reference TRBV9 and TRBJ1-3, is DSGVTQTPKHLITATGQRVTLRCSPRSGDLSVYWYQQSLDQGLQFLIQYYNGEERAKGNILERFSAQQFPDLHSELNLSSLELGDSALYFCASSVSWGSGNTIYFGEGSWLTVV.

The rearrangement uses TRBV6-1 and TRBJ1-6; D is undetermined. V was cut by 11 bases and J by 13 bases, with 15 bases left in between. CDR1 and CDR2 from the germline V gene are MNHNS and SASEGT. The CDR3 extends over 11 amino acids. In DNA form, the CDR3 reads TGTGCCGCAGGACCCAGCAGTCCCCTCCACTTT. This gives the protein CAAGPSSPLHF.

This clonotype was counted only a few times. The V and J genes are TRBV3-1 and TRBJ2-6, with D unresolved. CDR1 and CDR2 (germline): LGHDT, YNNKEL (reference sequence). This CDR3 is 17 amino acids long. Trimming removed 4 bases at V and 0 bases at J, with 13 bases between. CDR3 protein: CASSLRIRHSGANVLTF. The CDR3 DNA follows: TGTGCCAGCAGCCTCCGAATTAGACACTCTGGGGCCAACGTCCTGACTTTC.

V is TRBV9 and J is TRBJ2-1, with a possible D match to TRBD1 (6 bases). V dropped 2 bases and J dropped 4 bases, with 10 bases sitting between them. Germline V gene sequence: CDR1 SGDLS, CDR2 YYNGEE. CDR3 length equals 14 residues. For the CDR3, the DNA is TGTGCCAGCAGCGTCGGGCAGGGGTACAATGAGCAGTTCTTC. Translation: CASSVGQGYNEQFF. The entire variable domain, with the rest obtained from reference TRBV9 and TRBJ2-1, is as follows: DSGVTQTPKHLITATGQRVTLRCSPRSGDLSVYWYQQSLDQGLQFLIQYYNGEERAKGNILERFSAQQFPDLHSELNLSSLELGDSALYFCASSVGQGYNEQFFGPGTRLTVL.

This clonotype was counted between two and nine times. The chain combines TRBV7-2 with TRBJ1-1; weak D call: TRBD1 (6 bases). There are 14 residues in the CDR3. Trimming pared 6 bases from V and 4 bases from J, leaving 15 bases between. The V gene's germline CDR1 is SGHTA and CDR2 FQGNSA. The CDR3 is CASRRRGGATEAFF. CDR3 DNA sequence: TGTGCCAGCAGGCGTAGGGGGGGTGCCACTGAAGCTTTCTTT.

V usage is TRBV29-1 and J usage is TRBJ1-2, with D unresolved. The germline V gene encodes CDR1 SQVTM and CDR2 ANQGSEA. The CDR3 length is 12 residues. Trimming left V 3 bases short and J 9 bases short, with 14 bases between. CDR3: CSVDWSEERYTF. The DNA of the CDR3 is TGCAGCGTTGATTGGTCAGAGGAGCGCTACACCTTC. Combining the CDR3 with reference TRBV29-1 and TRBJ1-2 gives the whole variable domain SAVISQKPSRDICQRGTSLTIQCQVDSQVTMMFWYRQQPGQSLTLIATANQGSEATYESGFVIDKFPISRPNLTFSTLTVSNMSPEDSSIYLCSVDWSEERYTFGSGTRLTVV.

In regard to this clonotype: Germline and junction disagree at one end, which may indicate a read error. J is TRBJ2-7 and V is TRBV5-1; perhaps TRBD2 as D (5 bases). This CDR3 contains 14 residues. Per germline, CDR1 SGHRS and CDR2 YFSETQ. The CDR3 sequence is CASSLEAGDYEQYF. CDR3 nucleotides: TGTGCCAGCAGCTTAGAGGCGGGCGACTACGAGCAGTACTTC.

This chain connects TRBV21-1 to TRBJ2-3; the table gives TRBD1 as D, unverified against the DNA. TRBV21-1 is an annotated pseudogene. The CDR3 extends over 16 amino acids. CDR3 sequence reads: CASVHTGGAWTDTQYF. In nucleotides, the CDR3 is TGTGCCAGCGTTCATACAGGGGGCGCGTGGACAGATACGCAGTATTTT.

This chain uses TRBV20-1 with TRBJ2-5, with D possibly matching TRBD2 (6 bases). The J call is uncertain, as TRBJ2-1 better fits the DNA end. Germline CDR1 DFQATT, CDR2 SNEGSKA (reference sequence). The CDR3 is made up of 16 amino acids. The CDR3 reads CSARGPRGGGYNEQFF. The CDR3 nucleotides are TGCAGTGCTAGAGGCCCCCGGGGAGGTGGCTACAATGAGCAGTTCTTC.

CDR3 sequence: CASSGEPGLLQEQYF. The CDR3, as DNA: TGTGCCAGCAGCGGAGAGCCGGGACTCCTGCAAGAGCAGTACTTC. The chain has TRBV9 and TRBJ2-7; D is possibly TRBD2 (6 bases). The germline gives CDR1 SGDLS, CDR2 YYNGEE. This CDR3 has 15 residues. With 3 bases removed from V and 7 bases from J, the gap between germline ends came to 20 bases.

V usage is TRBV15 and J usage is TRBJ2-1; D is unresolved. Deletions cut 1 base from V and 8 bases from J, with 3 bases between. The CDR3 loop spans 11 amino acids. Germline V gene lookup returns CDR1 LNHNV and CDR2 YYDKDF (reference sequence). The CDR3 DNA reads TGTGCCACCAGCAGAGTGGATGAGCAGTTCTTC. Its translation: CATSRVDEQFF.

In this sample, this clonotype turned up a few times. The chain couples TRBV12-5 to TRBJ1-2; D not resolved. This CDR3 has 15 residues. Germline CDR1 reads LGHNT; CDR2 reads FRNRAP. V was shortened by 3 bases and J by 6 bases, with 17 bases between the two germline ends. The CDR3 region has the DNA TGTGCTAGTGGTTTAGCTAGGGAACGGACGGATGGCTACACCTTC. Its protein product is CASGLARERTDGYTF.